This TCR beta chain was recorded in a study of blood T cells in healthy people across ages (dated by TCRdb to between 2014 and 2016). Background on the whole study: In model experiments, roughly one uniquely barcoded TCR beta cDNA molecule per two T cells was captured by template switching. The study analyzed two additional independent replicas of 1 million unique cDNA reads from the same blood draw for two donors, one aged 18 to 29 and one aged 80 or older. Four age groups were formed from the donors: young (average roughly 16 years), middle-aged (approximately 39), aged (roughly 56) and long-lived (more than 75). Age-related changes in TCR beta repertoire diversity were measured in the study by deep sequencing normalized with unique cDNA molecular identifiers. To avoid experimental bias, donors of different ages were distributed randomly across sequencing lanes.

Notes on this clonotype: This receptor's antigen is unknown. No base quality values were provided; no much bigger clone lies one nucleotide off.

Summary of the overall study and its limitations: Bulk unsorted PBMC profiling prevented conclusive comparison of naive and antigen-experienced compartments. Compared with the aged group, the long-lived group had more naive CD4+ T cells, fewer expanded clones and increased TCR diversity, a pattern suggesting age selection. The CMV infection status of donors was not known, potentially confounding age-related changes in expanded clonotypes. Observed TCR beta diversity per million T cells fell roughly linearly with age, and a significant reduction was already apparent by age roughly 40. Estimates of total diversity based on one million sequenced T cells were considered lower bounds and underestimates. Observed TCR beta diversity correlated strongly with the percentage of naive T cells measured by flow cytometry.

Library preparation used 5' RACE. These reads were obtained on an Illumina HiSeq 2500. A second PCR of about 7 to 12 cycles was run with a J-beta primer mix and a sample-barcoded 5' primer. Each TCR beta cDNA molecule received a unique molecular identifier from a template-switch 5' adaptor carrying 12 random nucleotides. Each sample yielded at least 2.5 million CDR3-containing paired-end reads. First-strand cDNA was synthesized from all RNA with the Mint cDNA synthesis kit, primed by a TRBC-specific oligonucleotide. All cDNA was treated with uracil-DNA glycosylase and then went through a first 18-cycle PCR with the universal primers M1SS and BC2_uni_R. Per the authors' processing: For normalization, 1 million high-quality reads, each with a distinct molecular identifier, were randomly selected from each sample. Instead of being binned into consensus sequences, reads that shared molecular identifiers were thrown out. MiTCR, with a Q25 quality threshold and the strictest error-elimination algorithm, was used for CDR3 identification, clonotype clustering and error correction. A nonparametric unseen species model with Euler transformation was used to estimate lower-bound total TCR beta diversity. TCRdb redid the processing of the public reads, applying fastp at Q25 and MiXCR, and retained in-frame beta chains. Identical CDR3 protein sequences are pooled into one entry, listed with their most common genes and DNA. The V and J calls were determined by TCRdb, not by the authors. Within this sample are 1.5 million to 2 million distinct CDR3 sequences, with about 50% of them counted one time only. The ten largest clones represent around 2.1% of the sample.

Reading the germline V gene (reference sequence) gives CDR1 DFQATT and CDR2 SNEGSKA. The junction shows trimming of 4 bases on V and 1 base on J, and the gene matches do not reach 11 bases of it. There are 16 amino acids in the CDR3, from cysteine to phenylalanine inclusive. The CDR3 DNA has 48 bases and is translated from base 1. Donors were 39 systemically healthy Caucasian individuals from Russia aged roughly 6 to 90 years. Approximately 10 milliliters of peripheral blood were collected from each donor into EDTA-treated Vacutainer tubes. Ficoll-Paque density-gradient centrifugation was used to isolate PBMCs, with at least 7 million obtained per sample. Trizol reagent was used to extract total RNA from the PBMCs, yielding at least 6 micrograms per sample. Naive CD45RAhigh/CD27high T cell percentages were measured by flow cytometry on a PBMC aliquot from every donor.

This TCR was sampled from a woman between 40 and 55 years old in good health. Sequencing input: blood. This chain joins TRBV20-1 to TRBJ2-7; 9 nucleotides in the junction match TRBD1. The nucleotide sequence reads as follows: TGCAGTGCTACCTCGGGGACAGGGCAACTTTCCTACGAGCAGTACTTC. It is translated as CSATSGTGQLSYEQYF.